This T cell receptor beta chain was identified in a study of T cells in localized non-small cell lung cancer. Sequencing was performed with immunoSEQ multiplex PCR; in TCRdb, only in-frame clones are kept and a portion is missing. The sample yields about 9,000 clones, about 92% seen once. Study-wide results and caveats: Across samples, adjacent lung featured a median around 57 of the top 100 tumor clones.

Comment on this clone: Its matching antigen is unknown.

The CDR3 extends over 13 amino acids. Germline V gene sequence: CDR1 SGHTA, CDR2 FQGNSA. The V end lost 5 bases, the J end lost 1 base, and 8 bases lay between the germline ends. Sequenced material: peripheral blood, taken before any cancer treatment. This clonotype was obtained from a woman aged 35 to 70 with stage I squamous cell lung carcinoma. This chain connects TRBV7-2 to TRBJ2-5, with D uncertain. CDR3 nucleotides: TGTGCCAGCAGCGTCTTCAGCCAAGAGACCCAGTACTTC. It translates to CASSVFSQETQYF.